This T cell receptor (beta chain) was identified in a study of early T cells in non-severe SARS-CoV-2 infection (dated by TCRdb to 2020 to 2022). Study-wide context: TCR sequencing used bulk RNA from unsorted whole blood, so alpha and beta chains could not be paired.

Set within a cohort of healthcare workers in London, UK, this nested case-control study involved weekly PCR testing of nasopharyngeal swabs along with blood sampling. Between 23 and 31 March 2020, the week of the UK lockdown, healthcare workers were enrolled and then followed up weekly for as long as 16 weeks. Including cysteine and phenylalanine, the CDR3 has 16 amino acids. CDR3 DNA only is kept here, 48 bases in frame from base 1. The method was 5' RACE. The sequencer was a NextSeq 500. To correct for sequencing error and PCR bias, the TCR library protocol tagged individual cDNA molecules with unique molecular identifiers. TCR alpha and beta chains were both sequenced, and the abundances of alpha and beta sequences in each sample were closely correlated with each other. From the authors' description of their analysis: Decombinator V4 was used to perform V gene, J gene and CDR3 annotation of TCR sequences. Expanded TCRs were defined as changing significantly between any two time points under a Poisson model with p below 0.0001. TCR abundances were normalised to the total number of TCRs sequenced in each sample and reported as counts per million. MAIT TCRs were defined by TRAV1-2 paired with TRAJ12, TRAJ20 or TRAJ33, and iNKT TCRs by TRAV10 paired with TRAJ18. VDJdb, accessed on 1 November 2021, was searched for TCRs annotated for CMV, EBV and SARS-CoV-2, and TCRs annotated for more than one antigen were excluded. TCRdb took the public reads, trimmed them with fastp at Q25, ran MiXCR for clone calling and kept in-frame beta chains. Entries are consolidated by CDR3 protein sequence, retaining the most common genes and DNA. It is TCRdb's table, rather than the study itself, that gives the V and J calls and clone size. For this sample the table gives 59,000 or so distinct CDR3 sequences, of which roughly 12% were detected only once. Under 1.5% of the sample is held by the ten biggest clonotypes.

This clonotype occurred a few times. Its antigen remains undetermined. No base-level quality is on record; no much larger clone is a single base apart. Study-wide findings and limitations: VDJdb matching was skewed toward anti-spike CD8 responses and likely underestimated virus-specific expansions, missing private and CD4 specificities.

The sequencing used whole blood, collected at baseline. The chain uses TRBV21-1 and TRBJ1-1. TRBV21-1 is annotated as a pseudogene. The clonotype comes from an adult who was a healthcare worker with PCR-confirmed SARS-CoV-2 infection or an uninfected control (not recorded which). Read as DNA, the sequence is TGTGCCAGCAGCAAAGTAATGGTGACGTGGAACACTGAAGCTTTCTTT. It translates to CASSKVMVTWNTEAFF.